These T cell receptor beta chains were read from a single sample in a study of shared clonotypes between healthy human individuals. Profiled with immunoSEQ multiplex PCR; TCRdb holds only in-frame clones, not every one. The sample holds about 1 million clones, about three quarters seen once. Sequencing was done on a sample of memory CD4+ T cells sorted from blood. These receptor sequences come from a man younger than 30 in good health. Both conserved end residues are part of each CDR3.

v_gene,j_gene,CDR3aa
TRBV30,TRBJ1-1,CAWSVLVNTEAFF
TRBV11-2,TRBJ1-1,CASSLDRRTEAFF
TRBV30,TRBJ1-2,CAWSVVREGYTF
TRBV5-1,TRBJ2-2,CASSLASSNTGELFF
TRBV6-5,TRBJ1-1,CASSYEGARWDTEAFF
TRBV5-1,TRBJ1-5,CASPPGFGLISYEGNNQPQHF
TRBV18,TRBJ2-1,CASSPGQGTYNEQFF
TRBV7-2,TRBJ1-6,CASSYDSLNSPLHF
TRBV4-1,TRBJ2-2,CASSPEGQGNTGELFF
TRBV28,TRBJ2-7,CASSLYGEQYF
TRBV19,TRBJ2-7,CASAGTLHYEQYF
TRBV27,TRBJ1-6,CASSPALTSPLHF
TRBV28,TRBJ2-5,CASSPTPWRGQETQYF
TRBV7-2,TRBJ2-7,CASSLWDNEQYF
TRBV30,TRBJ2-5,CAWLTSGQETQYF
TRBV9,TRBJ2-1,CASSVASYNEQFF
TRBV4-3,TRBJ2-1,CASLLASTDSYNEQFF
TRBV7-9,TRBJ1-1,CASSFGGYTEAFF
TRBV7-2,TRBJ2-6,CASGFAGANVLTF
TRBV30,TRBJ2-2,CASTGGGHLLTGELFF
TRBV10-2,TRBJ1-6,CASSEVVSPLHF
TRBV5-8,TRBJ2-7,CASSLISHEQYF
TRBV5-6,TRBJ1-2,CASTILGQGALGYTF
TRBV5-1,TRBJ1-2,CASSLGQGTYGYTF
TRBV29-1,TRBJ1-2,CSAWDSRHYGYTF
TRBV6-1,TRBJ2-3,CASGTSGPTDTQYF
TRBV19,TRBJ2-1,CASSIILHNEQFF
TRBV27,TRBJ2-7,CASTQREGLRVGVPPYEQYF
TRBV2,TRBJ2-1,CASSGTYNEQFF
TRBV5-1,TRBJ2-3,CASSLGPNPGTDTQYF
TRBV6-4,TRBJ1-5,CASSENRGQPQHF
TRBV7-2,TRBJ2-3,CASSSQTGAPTDTQYF
TRBV5-1,TRBJ2-3,CASSLEDYRTDTQYF
TRBV15,TRBJ2-1,CATSRGGKSSYNEQFF
TRBV7-2,TRBJ1-1,CASTQRGNTEAFF
TRBV7-3,TRBJ2-1,CASSHDRAEQFF
TRBV6-6,TRBJ2-3,CASSRSVDTQYF
TRBV5-1,TRBJ2-6,CASSFRDRGTGANVLTF
TRBV6-1,TRBJ1-5,CASSERGAFGQPQHF
TRBV11-3,TRBJ2-7,CASSLGGSYEQYF
TRBV27,TRBJ1-5,CASSPREGGANSNQPQHF
TRBV10-3,TRBJ1-1,CAISDGGLGEAFF
TRBV11-2,TRBJ1-6,CASSGTGINSPLHF
TRBV4-1,TRBJ1-2,CASSQEAEASYGYTF
TRBV7-3,TRBJ2-7,CASSLMGPSYEQYF
TRBV13,TRBJ2-5,CASSEQGETQYF